The 32 T cell receptor beta chains given below trace back to one sample, sequenced in a study of T cell responses to AZD1222 COVID-19 vaccine. Clones were read by immunoSEQ multiplex PCR, and TCRdb kept only the in-frame ones, dropping some. The data show 120,000 to 150,000 clones, around 90% seen once. Here the sequenced sample was peripheral blood, taken 28 days after the second dose of the MenACWY control vaccine. These TCRs come from an adult who received the MenACWY meningococcal vaccine as a control.

The rearrangement links TRBV4-1 to TRBJ2-5; the D gene is possibly TRBD1 (5 bases). Trimming left V 0 bases short and J 2 bases short, with 22 bases between. This CDR3 has 19 amino acids. The germline CDR1 and CDR2 sequences are MGHRA and YSYEKL. The CDR3 loop reads CASSQDSSARGTEQETQYF. The CDR3 nucleotides are TGCGCCAGCAGCCAAGATAGTTCAGCAAGGGGTACAGAGCAAGAGACCCAGTACTTC.

The V and J genes are TRBV29-1 and TRBJ2-7; unclear D gene. Per the germline V gene, CDR1 is SQVTM and CDR2 is ANQGSEA. CDR3 size: 12 residues. V was shortened by 3 bases and J by 5 bases, with 11 bases between the two germline ends. CDR3 sequence (DNA): TGCAGCGTTGATGTGGGAACCAACGAGCAGTACTTC. It yields the protein CSVDVGTNEQYF.

This chain uses TRBV9 with TRBJ2-1, with D unresolved. Per germline, CDR1 SGDLS and CDR2 YYNGEE. The V gene lost 0 bases and the J gene lost 4 bases, with 14 bases spanning the gap. This CDR3 spans 16 amino acids. The CDR3: CASSVAGLTEYNEQFF. The CDR3 DNA follows: TGTGCCAGCAGCGTAGCAGGCCTGACGGAATACAATGAGCAGTTCTTC.

The chain is built from TRBV7-8 and TRBJ2-7; D could derive from TRBD1 or TRBD2 (5 bases each). Trimming stripped 1 base from V and 5 bases from J, with 15 bases between. CDR1 and CDR2 (germline): SGHVS, FQNEAQ. CDR3 length: 15 residues. CDR3 nucleotide sequence: TGTGCCAGCAGCTTAGGGGTGGGACCCCCCCACGAGCAGTACTTC. Its translation: CASSLGVGPPHEQYF.

The chain joins TRBV9 to TRBJ2-7; D gene unclear. V shed 1 base and J shed 2 bases, with 16 bases lying between them. In germline, CDR1 is SGDLS, CDR2 YYNGEE. The CDR3 consists of 16 residues. The CDR3 loop reads CASSVTPARSPYEQYF. CDR3 DNA: TGTGCCAGCAGCGTAACTCCGGCGCGGTCTCCCTACGAGCAGTACTTC. Drawing the rest from reference TRBV9 and TRBJ2-7, the complete variable domain is DSGVTQTPKHLITATGQRVTLRCSPRSGDLSVYWYQQSLDQGLQFLIQYYNGEERAKGNILERFSAQQFPDLHSELNLSSLELGDSALYFCASSVTPARSPYEQYFGPGTRLTVT.

The V call is TRBV6-4, the J call TRBJ1-6; D remains ambiguous. Trimming removed 6 bases at V and 8 bases at J, with 17 bases between. The CDR3 is 15 residues long. Germline CDR1 and CDR2: MRHNA and SNTAGT. The CDR3 loop is CASSVNRESYSPLHF. DNA of the CDR3: TGTGCCAGCAGCGTGAACCGCGAGTCATATTCACCCCTCCACTTT.

The chain couples TRBV6-2 or TRBV6-3 to TRBJ2-7; TRBD2 is a possible D gene (5 bases). There are 14 residues in the CDR3. Deletions cut 1 base from V and 6 bases from J, with 13 bases between. The V gene's germline CDR1 is MNHEY and CDR2 SVGEGT. The CDR3: CASSYFGGPPEQYF. As DNA, the CDR3 is TGTGCCAGCAGTTACTTTGGCGGGCCGCCCGAGCAGTACTTC.

This chain joins TRBV3-1 (or the pseudogene TRBV3-2) and TRBJ2-7, with 11 bases matching TRBD2. Germline V gene lookup returns CDR1 LGHDT and CDR2 YNNKEL (reference sequence). The CDR3 loop spans 14 amino acids. V was pared by 6 bases and J by 0 bases, with 1 base of the junction left unmatched. In nucleotides, the CDR3 is TGTGCCAGCAGACTAGCGGGGGACTCCTACGAGCAGTACTTC. This gives the protein CASRLAGDSYEQYF.

The V gene is TRBV7-9, the J gene TRBJ2-1; 8 bases are shared with TRBD1. Unmatched junction bases numbered 1, after V lost 5 bases and J lost 7 bases. The germline CDR1 and CDR2 sequences are SEHNR and FQNEAQ (reference sequence). The CDR3 runs to 12 residues. CDR3 bases: TGTGCCAGCAGCAGACAGGGGAATGAGCAGTTCTTC. Residues: CASSRQGNEQFF.

The rearrangement links TRBV14 to TRBJ1-2, with D possibly TRBD1 on 5 matching bases. The CDR3 has 18 amino acids. In germline, CDR1 is SGHDN, CDR2 FVKESK. V lost 0 bases and J 0 bases, leaving 17 bases between the germline ends. The CDR3 DNA is TGTGCCAGCAGCCAAGAAGCCCCGGGACGGGGAGCTAACTATGGCTACACCTTC. Its translation is CASSQEAPGRGANYGYTF. The entire variable domain, with the rest obtained from reference TRBV14 and TRBJ1-2, is as follows: EAGVTQFPSHSVIEKGQTVTLRCDPISGHDNLYWYRRVMGKEIKFLLHFVKESKQDESGMPNNRFLAERTGGTYSTLKVQPAELEDSGVYFCASSQEAPGRGANYGYTFGSGTRLTVV.

This clone was counted a single time. The V and J genes are TRBV7-3 and TRBJ2-3; D could derive from TRBD1 or TRBD2 (5 bases each). The CDR3 contains 13 residues. CDR1 SGHTA and CDR2 FQGTGA come from the germline V gene. The germline V and J ends were trimmed by 5 bases and 0 bases, with 6 bases remaining between them. CDR3 residues: CASSRDSTDTQYF. CDR3 nucleotides: TGTGCCAGCAGCCGGGACAGCACAGATACGCAGTATTTT.

The rearrangement uses TRBV7-3 and TRBJ2-5, with 8 positions matching TRBD2. V was pared by 2 bases and J by 7 bases, with 15 bases of the junction left unmatched. The CDR3 is 17 residues long. Germline V gene data show CDR1 as SGHTA and CDR2 as FQGTGA. The CDR3 DNA reads TGTGCCAGCAGCTTATGGTCCAGCGGGAGTTTTCTTGGGACCCAGTACTTC. This encodes CASSLWSSGSFLGTQYF.

J is TRBJ1-6 and V is TRBV6-4; D remains ambiguous. Germline V lookup: CDR1 MRHNA, CDR2 SNTAGT. V lost 8 bases and J lost 6, with 11 bases in between. The CDR3 covers 13 residues. The DNA for the CDR3 is TGTGCCAGCGCGCCAGCGACTAATTCACCCCTCCACTTT. This translates into CASAPATNSPLHF.

V and J are TRBV7-2 and TRBJ2-7; 8 bases are a match to TRBD1. CDR3 length: 15 residues. Germline trimming cut 1 base from V and 9 bases from J; bases unmatched to any gene: 11. CDR1 is SGHTA, CDR2 FQGNSA, per germline. The CDR3 loop reads CASSLGSQGAGRQYF. The CDR3 bases are TGTGCCAGCAGCTTAGGGTCCCAGGGGGCGGGTAGGCAGTACTTC.

The chain employs TRBV6-5 and TRBJ2-2, with a weak D call TRBD2 (5 bases). This CDR3 is built from 13 residues. CDR1 MNHEY and CDR2 SVGAGI come from the germline V gene. Written as DNA, the CDR3 is TGTGCTTTAGGACTGGCGAACACCGGGGAGCTGTTTTTT. Translating gives CALGLANTGELFF.

V usage is TRBV6-4 and J usage is TRBJ2-2, with TRBD2 matching 7 bases. Germline CDR1 MRHNA, CDR2 SNTAGT. V gave up 6 bases and J gave up 1 base; unmatched junction bases: 5. The CDR3 is 15 amino acids. CDR3 amino acids: CASRGSSGNTGELFF. CDR3 in DNA: TGTGCCAGCAGAGGATCTAGCGGGAACACCGGGGAGCTGTTTTTT.

The chain links TRBV6-2 or TRBV6-3 to TRBJ1-4, with D tentatively TRBD1 (5 bases). Per germline, CDR1 MNHEY and CDR2 SVGEGT. V was shortened by 4 bases and J by 10 bases, with 16 bases between the two germline ends. This CDR3 has 14 residues. The DNA of the CDR3 is TGTGCCAGCAGTTGGGGCAGCCCGGGCGGAAAACTGTTTTTT. Its translation: CASSWGSPGGKLFF.

The J gene is TRBJ1-1, the V gene TRBV12-3 or TRBV12-4, with a possible D match to TRBD1 (5 bases). The CDR3 length is 11 residues. Trimming took 3 bases from V and 10 from J, leaving 9 bases between them. CDR3 amino acids: CASSFGGLAFF. For the CDR3, the DNA is TGTGCCAGCAGTTTCGGGGGGTTAGCTTTCTTT.

The chain uses TRBV11-2 and TRBJ2-7; 7 bases fit TRBD2. CDR1 SGHAT and CDR2 FQNNGV come from the germline V gene. Germline trimming cut 1 base from V and 3 bases from J; bases unmatched to any gene: 0. This CDR3 has 13 residues. DNA of the CDR3: TGTGCCAGCAGCTTAGGGGGGGGCTACGAGCAGTACTTC. Translation gives CASSLGGGYEQYF. Full variable domain (rest looked up from reference TRBV11-2 and TRBJ2-7): EAGVAQSPRYKIIEKRQSVAFWCNPISGHATLYWYQQILGQGPKLLIQFQNNGVVDDSQLPKDRFSAERLKGVDSTLKIQPAKLEDSAVYLCASSLGGGYEQYFGPGTRLTVT.

J is TRBJ2-1 and V is TRBV11-3; D is tentatively TRBD1 or TRBD2 (5 bases each). CDR1 and CDR2 from the germline V gene are SGHNT and YENEEA. CDR3 length equals 13 residues. The V gene lost 4 bases and the J gene lost 8 bases, with 12 bases spanning the gap. As DNA, the CDR3 is TGTGCCAGCAGCTCGGGACCGCGGCATGAGCAGTTCTTC. Translated, it gives CASSSGPRHEQFF.

This clone was picked up one time. The chain has TRBV10-2 and TRBJ2-5; D not resolved. Germline assignment: CDR1 WSHSY and CDR2 SAAADI. Trimming removed 1 base at V and 5 bases at J, with 17 bases between. This CDR3 has 16 residues. CDR3 sequence reads: CASSEFGGWDSETQYF. CDR3 nucleotide sequence: TGCGCCAGCAGTGAGTTTGGTGGGTGGGATTCGGAGACCCAGTACTTC.

This chain connects TRBV3-1 (or the pseudogene TRBV3-2) to TRBJ1-2; possible D gene TRBD1, 5 bases. Germline-derived CDR1 and CDR2 are LGHDT and YNNKEL (reference sequence). The V end lost 0 bases, the J end lost 6 bases, and 17 bases lay between the germline ends. The CDR3 is made up of 16 amino acids. The CDR3 bases are TGTGCCAGCAGCCAAGATCAGAAGGGGCGTTTGGATGGCTACACCTTC. Translated: CASSQDQKGRLDGYTF.

V gene TRBV14 combines with J gene TRBJ2-7; 7 bases fit TRBD1. Germline V gene data show CDR1 as SGHDN and CDR2 as FVKESK. The CDR3 contains 12 residues. Germline trimming cut 4 bases from V and 3 bases from J; bases unmatched to any gene: 0. CDR3 in amino acids: CASSRQGYEQYF. DNA of the CDR3: TGTGCCAGCAGCCGACAGGGCTACGAGCAGTACTTC.

This chain links TRBV19 with TRBJ2-7, with D perhaps matching TRBD2 (7 bases). The CDR3 is made up of 15 amino acids. Trimming took off 5 bases at V and 4 bases at J, with 18 bases between the two ends. CDR1 is LNHDA and CDR2 is SQIVND in the germline V gene (reference sequence). This CDR3 is CASSAGGAGTYEQYF. The CDR3, as DNA: TGTGCCAGTAGTGCTGGGGGGGCAGGGACATACGAGCAGTACTTC. Full variable domain (remainder filled in from reference TRBV19 and TRBJ2-7): DGGITQSPKYLFRKEGQNVTLSCEQNLNHDAMYWYRQDPGQGLRLIYYSQIVNDFQKGDIAEGYSVSREKKESFPLTVTSAQKNPTAFYLCASSAGGAGTYEQYFGPGTRLTVT.

V gene TRBV5-1 combines with J gene TRBJ1-2, with 7 bases lining up with TRBD1. V trimming: 6 bases; J trimming: 6 bases; junction bases outside the gene matches: 11. This CDR3 is 14 amino acids long. The germline V gene encodes CDR1 SGHRS and CDR2 YFSETQ. The CDR3 DNA follows: TGCGCCAGCAAATCGGGACAGCCGGCCGATGGCTACACCTTC. Amino acids: CASKSGQPADGYTF.

The V gene is TRBV9, the J gene TRBJ1-4; 7 nucleotides align to TRBD1. Per the germline V gene, CDR1 is SGDLS and CDR2 is YYNGEE. With 5 bases clipped from V and 2 bases from J, the junction kept 6 bases outside the gene matches. The length of the CDR3 is 15 residues. This CDR3 reads CASSETGTTNEKLFF. For the CDR3, the DNA is TGTGCCAGCAGTGAGACAGGGACCACTAATGAAAAACTGTTTTTT.

There are a few counts of this clone. The chain combines TRBV12-3 or TRBV12-4 with TRBJ1-2; D remains ambiguous. Trimming took off 2 bases at V and 5 bases at J, with 6 bases between the two ends. The CDR3 sequence is 12 residues long. The CDR3 protein is CASSLRGYGYTF. The CDR3 nucleotides read TGTGCCAGCAGTTTACGGGGTTATGGCTACACCTTC.

The gene calls are TRBV19 and TRBJ1-2; D is uncertain. The CDR3 covers 13 residues. The V gene's germline CDR1 is LNHDA and CDR2 SQIVND (reference sequence). Trimming cost V 5 bases and J 7 bases, with 14 bases left between them. CDR3 loop: CASSPRGEGGYTF. DNA for the CDR3: TGTGCCAGTAGTCCCCGGGGAGAAGGTGGCTACACCTTC.

V gene TRBV4-3 combines with J gene TRBJ2-7; unclear D gene. The CDR3 has 14 residues. Germline assignment: CDR1 LGHNA and CDR2 YSLEER. The V end lost 1 base, the J end lost 2 bases, and 9 bases lay between the germline ends. The CDR3 region has the DNA TGCGCCAGCAGCCAAGTGCGAGGAGCCTACGAGCAGTACTTC. Its translation is CASSQVRGAYEQYF.

The chain links TRBV27 to TRBJ1-3, with D possibly being TRBD1 (5 bases). CDR3 length: 15 amino acids. The V gene's germline CDR1 is MNHEY and CDR2 SMNVEV (reference sequence). V shed 8 bases and J shed 0 bases, with 14 bases lying between them. CDR3 DNA: TGTGCCAGCGGCAGGGTTTGGGGCTCTGGAAACACCATATATTTT. Amino acids: CASGRVWGSGNTIYF.

The CDR3 is CASSQGTEINEKLFF. CDR3 nucleotides: TGCGCCAGCAGCCAAGGTACAGAAATTAATGAAAAACTGTTTTTT. This rearrangement joins TRBV4-3 to TRBJ1-4; the D is unclear. The CDR3 totals 15 residues. V was trimmed by 1 base and J by 4 bases, leaving 10 bases between them. The germline gives CDR1 LGHNA, CDR2 YSLEER.

The genes are TRBV7-2 and TRBJ1-5; a weak D match, TRBD1 (6 bases). The CDR3 is 14 amino acids. Germline loops: CDR1 SGHTA, CDR2 FQGNSA. The ends were cut back, 3 bases at V and 6 bases at J, with 12 bases in the middle. For the CDR3, the DNA is TGTGCCAGCAGCTTGGGAGGGGGGAGTCAGCCCCAGCATTTT. Translating gives CASSLGGGSQPQHF.